This T cell receptor beta chain was observed in a study of blood T cell repertoires in COVID-19. On the study more broadly: Both acute and convalescent COVID-19 samples were obtained from the United States, Italy and Spain.

Germline V gene data show CDR1 as MNHEY and CDR2 as SVGEGT. This CDR3 has 13 residues. Trimming took 6 bases from V and 1 from J, leaving 10 bases between them. The method was immunoSEQ multiplex PCR; TCRdb's version includes in-frame clones alone and lacks a portion of them. The sample lists approximately 82,000 clones; around 82% were seen once. The clonotype comes from a woman in her fifties or sixties with acute or convalescent COVID-19. The rearrangement uses TRBV6-2 or TRBV6-3 and TRBJ2-7, with D tentatively TRBD1 (6 bases). Sequencing input: peripheral blood. The CDR3 coding sequence is TGTGCCAGCAGACCTGACAGGTCCTACGAGCAGTACTTC. Translating gives CASRPDRSYEQYF.